The rows below give T cell receptor beta chains drawn from one sample of a study of cytomegalovirus exposure and HLA in healthy donors. Clones were read by immunoSEQ multiplex PCR, and TCRdb kept only the in-frame ones, dropping some. The sample consists of roughly 90,000 clones, 85% to 90% of them appearing once. What was sequenced was PBMCs. The receptor set was obtained from a man younger than 30 in good health and CMV-seronegative. Each CDR3 is given with its conserved first and last residue. D genes are given only for firm matches. Some rows mark clone size as missing; the rest say once, few, many or name a class of expanded clone.

V gene	J gene	clone size	D gene	CDR3 DNA	CDR3 protein
TRBV4-2	TRBJ2-7	.	TRBD2	TGTGCCAGCAGCCAAGAGGGAAGCGGGAGGGACTACGAGCAGTACTTC	CASSQEGSGRDYEQYF
TRBV19	TRBJ2-7	.	.	TGTGCCAGTAGACAGGGTTACGAGCAGTACTTC	CASRQGYEQYF
TRBV7-2	TRBJ1-5	once	.	TGTGCCAGCAGCCCCTTTCGAGGTCAGCCCCAGCATTTT	CASSPFRGQPQHF
TRBV9	TRBJ1-3	.	.	TGTGCCAGCAGCGTAGGAGGACAGGGAAACACCATATATTTT	CASSVGGQGNTIYF
TRBV6-6	TRBJ2-7	once	.	TGTGCCAGCAGGCCACAGGGCAGGACAGACGAGCAGTACTTC	CASRPQGRTDEQYF
TRBV15	TRBJ1-5	.	.	TGTGCCACCAGCAGAGCTCGGACTAATCAGCCCCAGCATTTT	CATSRARTNQPQHF
TRBV18	TRBJ2-2	.	.	TGTGCCAGCTCACCATACTCCGACGGGGCCGGGGAGCTGTTTTTT	CASSPYSDGAGELFF
TRBV6-4	TRBJ2-1	.	TRBD2	TGTGCCAGCAGTGAGGTAGCGGGAGGGCCGAGCGATGAGCAGTTCTTC	CASSEVAGGPSDEQFF
TRBV29-1	TRBJ2-3	.	.	TGCAGCGTTGAAGGCTTAGCTACGCAGTATTTT	CSVEGLATQYF
TRBV5-1	TRBJ2-7	.	TRBD1	TGCGCCAGCACCCTAGGGACAGGGATCTCCTACGAGCAGTACTTC	CASTLGTGISYEQYF
TRBV6-5	TRBJ1-1	.	.	TGTGCCAGCAGTGCAGACAGCATGAACACTGAAGCTTTCTTT	CASSADSMNTEAFF